A single sample is the source of the 6 T cell receptor beta chains below, sequenced in a study of blood T cell repertoires in COVID-19 (TCRdb year 2020). Library generation was performed with the immunoSEQ multiplex PCR assay. The immuneACCESS repertoire file appears here via TCRdb, limited to in-frame rearrangements. These files lack a portion of the clones; in checked studies, under half of the deficit traces to unresolved V genes, and the cause of the others is not known. Recorded for this sample are about 260,000 clones; approximately 86% of them occurred a single time. About 2.1% of the sample is held by the ten biggest clonotypes. The sample comprised peripheral blood. The receptors here all came from a man between 25 and 39 years old with active or convalescent COVID-19.

The chain uses TRBV18 and TRBJ1-1; no clear D. Germline CDR1 is KGHSH and CDR2 is LQKENI. Trimming pared 4 bases from V and 0 bases from J, leaving 9 bases between. The CDR3 length is 14 residues. The DNA for the CDR3 is TGTGCCAGCTCACTAGGACTAATGAACACTGAAGCTTTCTTT. It yields the protein CASSLGLMNTEAFF.

CDR3 bases: TGCGCCAGCAGTACAACAGGGTCCGAGCAGTACTTC. Amino acid sequence: CASSTTGSEQYF. The chain recombines TRBV10-1 with TRBJ2-7; D might be TRBD1 (6 bases). This CDR3 has 12 residues. V was pared by 5 bases and J by 6 bases, with 11 bases between. Germline values: CDR1 WNHNN, CDR2 SYGVQD (reference sequence).

The gene calls are TRBV11-2 and TRBJ2-7; 7 nucleotides line up with TRBD2. Trimming removed 0 bases from V and 0 bases from J; junction bases left unmatched: 11. This CDR3 has 18 amino acids. Germline loops: CDR1 SGHAT, CDR2 FQNNGV. The CDR3 sequence is CASSLDPSGLRSSYEQYF. CDR3 nucleotides: TGTGCCAGCAGCTTAGATCCCTCGGGACTAAGGAGCTCCTACGAGCAGTACTTC.

Here the CDR3 DNA reads TGTGCCAGCAGCGGGGGGACGCATCAAGAGACCCAGTACTTC. Translating it yields CASSGGTHQETQYF. V and J are TRBV5-4 and TRBJ2-5, with D tentatively TRBD2 (6 bases). Trimming pared 4 bases from V and 2 bases from J, leaving 12 bases between. The CDR3 length is 14 residues. CDR1 is SGHNT and CDR2 is YYREEE in the germline V gene (reference sequence).

The chain couples TRBV6-4 to TRBJ2-3, with D uncertain. The V gene lost 0 bases and the J gene lost 2 bases, with 15 bases spanning the gap. The germline V gene encodes CDR1 MRHNA and CDR2 SNTAGT. This CDR3 has 17 residues. This chain's CDR3 is CASSDSRVVVDTDTQYF. The CDR3 nucleotides read TGTGCCAGCAGTGACTCCCGGGTCGTCGTCGACACAGATACGCAGTATTTT.

The chain is built from TRBV5-1 and TRBJ2-3, with TRBD2 identical over 11 bases. CDR3 size: 16 residues. Germline V gene lookup returns CDR1 SGHRS and CDR2 YFSETQ. V trimming: 2 bases; J trimming: 3 bases; junction bases outside the gene matches: 5. The CDR3 is CASSFSGGASTDTQYF. DNA of the CDR3: TGCGCCAGCAGCTTTAGCGGGGGGGCTTCGACAGATACGCAGTATTTT. Complete variable domain (other parts from reference TRBV5-1 and TRBJ2-3): KAGVTQTPRYLIKTRGQQVTLSCSPISGHRSVSWYQQTPGQGLQFLFEYFSETQRNKGNFPGRFSGRQFSNSRSEMNVSTLELGDSALYLCASSFSGGASTDTQYFGPGTRLTVL.